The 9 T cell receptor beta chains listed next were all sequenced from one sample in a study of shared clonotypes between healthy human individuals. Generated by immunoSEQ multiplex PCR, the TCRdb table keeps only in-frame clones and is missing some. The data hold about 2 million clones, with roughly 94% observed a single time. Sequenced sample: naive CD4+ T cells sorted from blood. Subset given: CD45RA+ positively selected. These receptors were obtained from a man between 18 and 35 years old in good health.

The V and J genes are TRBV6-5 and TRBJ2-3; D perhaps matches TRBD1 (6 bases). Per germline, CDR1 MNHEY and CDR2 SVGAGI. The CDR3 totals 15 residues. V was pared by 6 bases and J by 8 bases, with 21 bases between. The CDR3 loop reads CASSQGIKTGSTQYF. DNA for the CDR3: TGTGCCAGCAGCCAGGGGATTAAAACAGGTAGTACGCAGTATTTT.

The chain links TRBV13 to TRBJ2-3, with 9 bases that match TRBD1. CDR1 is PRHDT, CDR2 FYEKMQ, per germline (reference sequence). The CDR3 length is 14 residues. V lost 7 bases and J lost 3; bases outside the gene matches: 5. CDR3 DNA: TGTGCCAGCACGACAGGGGGGGCTACAGATACGCAGTATTTT. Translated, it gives CASTTGGATDTQYF.

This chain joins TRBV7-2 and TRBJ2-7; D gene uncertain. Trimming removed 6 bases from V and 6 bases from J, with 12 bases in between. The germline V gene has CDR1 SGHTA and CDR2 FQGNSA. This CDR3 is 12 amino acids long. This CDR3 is CASRLMGSEQYF. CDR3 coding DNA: TGTGCCAGCAGGCTAATGGGAAGCGAGCAGTACTTC.

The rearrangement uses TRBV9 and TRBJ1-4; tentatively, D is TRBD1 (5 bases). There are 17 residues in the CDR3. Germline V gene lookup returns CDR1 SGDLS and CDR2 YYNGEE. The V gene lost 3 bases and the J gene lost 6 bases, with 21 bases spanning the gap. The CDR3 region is CASSARVAPGRDEKLFF. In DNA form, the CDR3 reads TGTGCCAGCAGCGCCCGGGTAGCCCCGGGACGAGATGAAAAACTGTTTTTT.

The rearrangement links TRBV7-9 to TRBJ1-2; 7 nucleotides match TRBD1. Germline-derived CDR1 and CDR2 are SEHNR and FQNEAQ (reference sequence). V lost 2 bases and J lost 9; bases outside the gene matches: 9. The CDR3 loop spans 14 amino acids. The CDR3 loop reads CASSLSQGEVSYTF. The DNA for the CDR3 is TGTGCCAGCAGCTTATCGCAGGGGGAGGTCAGCTACACCTTC. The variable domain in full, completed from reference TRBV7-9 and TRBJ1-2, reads DTGVSQNPRHKITKRGQNVTFRCDPISEHNRLYWYRQTLGQGPEFLTYFQNEAQLEKSRLLSDRFSAERPKGSFSTLEIQRTEQGDSAMYLCASSLSQGEVSYTFGSGTRLTVV.

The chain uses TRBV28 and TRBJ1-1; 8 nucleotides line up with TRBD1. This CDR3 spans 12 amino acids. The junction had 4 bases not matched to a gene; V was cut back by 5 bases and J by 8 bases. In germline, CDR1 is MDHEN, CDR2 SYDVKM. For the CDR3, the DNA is TGTGCCAGCAGTGTCCGGGACAGGGAAGCTTTCTTT. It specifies CASSVRDREAFF.

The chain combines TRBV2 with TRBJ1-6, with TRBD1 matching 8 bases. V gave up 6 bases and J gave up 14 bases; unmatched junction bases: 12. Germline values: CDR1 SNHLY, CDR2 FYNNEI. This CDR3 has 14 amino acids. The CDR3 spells CASSESWTGRALHF. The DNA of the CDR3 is TGTGCCAGCAGCGAGAGTTGGACAGGGAGAGCCCTCCACTTT. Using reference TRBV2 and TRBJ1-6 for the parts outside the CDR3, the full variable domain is EPEVTQTPSHQVTQMGQEVILRCVPISNHLYFYWYRQILGQKVEFLVSFYNNEISEKSEIFDDQFSVERPDGSNFTLKIRSTKLEDSAMYFCASSESWTGRALHFGNGTRLTVT.

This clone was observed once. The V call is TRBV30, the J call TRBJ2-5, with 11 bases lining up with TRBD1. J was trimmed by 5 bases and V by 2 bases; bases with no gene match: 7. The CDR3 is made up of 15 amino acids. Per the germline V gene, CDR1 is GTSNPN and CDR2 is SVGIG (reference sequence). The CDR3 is CAWSRGTGGFETQYF. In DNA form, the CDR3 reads TGTGCCTGGAGTAGGGGGACAGGGGGATTCGAGACCCAGTACTTC.

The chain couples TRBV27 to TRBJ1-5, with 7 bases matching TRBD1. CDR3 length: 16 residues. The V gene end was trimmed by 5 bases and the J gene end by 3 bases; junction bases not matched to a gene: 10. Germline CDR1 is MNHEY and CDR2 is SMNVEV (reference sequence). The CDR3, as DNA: TGTGCCAGCAGTGATTTTCCCAGGGGGTCCAATCAGCCCCAGCATTTT. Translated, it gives CASSDFPRGSNQPQHF.